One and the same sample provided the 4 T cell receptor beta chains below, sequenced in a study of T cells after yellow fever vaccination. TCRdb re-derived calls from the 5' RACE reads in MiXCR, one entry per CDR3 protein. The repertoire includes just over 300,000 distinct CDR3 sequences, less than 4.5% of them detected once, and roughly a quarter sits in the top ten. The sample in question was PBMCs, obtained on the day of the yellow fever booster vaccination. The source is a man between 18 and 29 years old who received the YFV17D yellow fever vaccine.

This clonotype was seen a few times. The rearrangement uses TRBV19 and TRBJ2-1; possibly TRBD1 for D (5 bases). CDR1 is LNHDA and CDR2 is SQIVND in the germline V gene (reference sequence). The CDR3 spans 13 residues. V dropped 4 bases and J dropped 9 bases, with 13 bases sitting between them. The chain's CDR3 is CASSTRASGEQFF. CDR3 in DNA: TGTGCCAGTAGTACCAGGGCCTCGGGTGAGCAGTTCTTC.

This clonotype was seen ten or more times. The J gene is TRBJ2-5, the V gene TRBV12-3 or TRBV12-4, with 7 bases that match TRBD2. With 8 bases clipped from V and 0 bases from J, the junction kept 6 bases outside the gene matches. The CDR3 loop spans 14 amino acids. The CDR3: CASSSGGYQETQYF. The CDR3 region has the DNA TGTGCCAGCTCTAGCGGTGGGTACCAAGAGACCCAGTACTTC.

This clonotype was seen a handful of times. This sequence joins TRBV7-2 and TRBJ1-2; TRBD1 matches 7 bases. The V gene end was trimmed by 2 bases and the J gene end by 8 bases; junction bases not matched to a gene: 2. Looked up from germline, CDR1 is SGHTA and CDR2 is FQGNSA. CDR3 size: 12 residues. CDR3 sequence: CASSLQQGGYTF. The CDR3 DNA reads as TGTGCCAGCAGCTTACAACAGGGGGGCTACACCTTC. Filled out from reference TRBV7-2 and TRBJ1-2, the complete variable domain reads GAGVSQSPSNKVTEKGKDVELRCDPISGHTALYWYRQSLGQGLEFLIYFQGNSAPDKSGLPSDRFSAERTGGSVSTLTIQRTQQEDSAVYLCASSLQQGGYTFGSGTRLTVV.

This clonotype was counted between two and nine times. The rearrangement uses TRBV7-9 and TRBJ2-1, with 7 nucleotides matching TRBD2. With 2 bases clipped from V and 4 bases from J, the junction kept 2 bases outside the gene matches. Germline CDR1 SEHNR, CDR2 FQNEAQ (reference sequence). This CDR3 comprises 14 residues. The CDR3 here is CASSLSSGYNEQFF. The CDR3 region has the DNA TGTGCCAGCAGCTTATCTAGCGGATACAATGAGCAGTTCTTC.